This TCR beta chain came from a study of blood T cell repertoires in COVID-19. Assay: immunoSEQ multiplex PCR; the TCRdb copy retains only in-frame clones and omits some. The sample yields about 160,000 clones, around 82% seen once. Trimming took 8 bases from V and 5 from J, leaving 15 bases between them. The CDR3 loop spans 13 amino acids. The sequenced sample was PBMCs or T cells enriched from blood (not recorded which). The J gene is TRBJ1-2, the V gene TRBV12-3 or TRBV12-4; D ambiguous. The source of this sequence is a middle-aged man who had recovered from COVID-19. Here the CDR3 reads CASQNAVFYGYTF. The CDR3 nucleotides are TGTGCCAGCCAAAACGCGGTTTTTTATGGCTACACCTTC.